A selection of T cell receptor beta chains follows, all from one sample in a study of regulatory T cells in long-lasting Graves disease. MiXCR, run by TCRdb on the multiplex PCR reads, gives a single entry per CDR3 protein. The sample shows around 450,000 distinct CDR3 sequences, around a fifth of them seen only once. Sample: peripheral blood mononuclear cells (PBMCs), taken when the disease was refractory, from a patient treated with antithyroid drugs. Receptor source: a female donor with Graves disease. Both conserved end residues are part of each CDR3. Fields, in order: V gene, D gene, clone size, J gene, CDR3 DNA, CDR3 protein. The D gene is left open where the match is weak. The listing skips clone size in some rows; elsewhere it reads once, few, many or a size class.

TRBV6-2/TRBV6-3	-	many	TRBJ1-1	TGTGCCAGCAGTTTCGGTGGGAGGGCTGAAGCTTTCTTT	CASSFGGRAEAFF
TRBV5-1	TRBD1	-	TRBJ1-4	TGCGCCAGCAGTGCCCCAGGGGGTGGCGAAAAACTGTTTTTT	CASSAPGGGEKLFF
TRBV15	-	few	TRBJ1-2	TGTGCCACCAGCAGAGAAATAATGTCCTATGGCTACACCTTC	CATSREIMSYGYTF
TRBV28	-	many	TRBJ1-5	TGTGCCAGCAGCAAACAGGGATACAATCAGCCCCAGCATTTT	CASSKQGYNQPQHF
TRBV28	TRBD1	-	TRBJ2-5	TGTGCCAGCAGTTTGTGGGGGACAGCCCAAGAGACCCAGTACTTC	CASSLWGTAQETQYF
TRBV7-6	-	-	TRBJ1-1	TGTGCCAGCAGCTTAGTTACCGGGAGATCCACTGAAGCTCTCTTT	CASSLVTGRSTEALF
TRBV5-4	TRBD2	-	TRBJ2-5	TGTGCCAGCAGCACCAGACTAGCGGGAGGGCCTCAAGAGACCCAGTACTTC	CASSTRLAGGPQETQYF
TRBV20-1	-	many	TRBJ1-2	TGCAGTGCCGAGCGGGTTCAGGCAGAACTTCCCTTAACTTATGGCTACACCTTC	CSAERVQAELPLTYGYTF
TRBV6-9	-	-	TRBJ2-7	TGTGCCAGCAGTTATACCCTCGACAGCTTAGGGGAGCAGTACTTC	CASSYTLDSLGEQYF
TRBV6-1	-	-	TRBJ1-1	TGTGCCAGCAGTAGGAGTTCCTTAGGGGGCACTGAAGCTTTCTTT	CASSRSSLGGTEAFF
TRBV4-1	TRBD2	few	TRBJ2-1	TGCGCCAGCAGCCCCCGAGGAGCGGGGGCCAGCTCCTACAATGAGCAGTTCTTC	CASSPRGAGASSYNEQFF
TRBV6-5	-	many	TRBJ1-5	TGTGCCAGCAGTTATACCTGGGGCGAGGATCAGCCCCAGCATTTT	CASSYTWGEDQPQHF
TRBV6-5	-	-	TRBJ2-2	TGTGCCAGCAGTTACTCGATCTGGGGGCGAGACGGGGAGCTGTTTTTT	CASSYSIWGRDGELFF
TRBV20-1	-	few	TRBJ2-5	TGCAGTGCTAGAGCCTCGAGGAGCGATCGAGAGACCCAGTACTTC	CSARASRSDRETQYF
TRBV29-1	-	few	TRBJ1-2	TGCAGCGTTGAAGAGCAACAGACTAACTATGGCTACACCTTC	CSVEEQQTNYGYTF
TRBV2	TRBD1	-	TRBJ2-3	TGTGCCAGCAGTGAACCACAGGGGGCCAACACAGATACGCAGTATTTT	CASSEPQGANTDTQYF
TRBV18	-	-	TRBJ1-4	TGTGCCAGCTCACCACGGAGTGGGTCTGAGGAAAAACTGTTTTTT	CASSPRSGSEEKLFF
TRBV11-2	-	many	TRBJ2-3	TGTGCCAGCAGCTCGGAGGTCGGTACGCAGTATTTT	CASSSEVGTQYF
TRBV13	TRBD1	few	TRBJ2-7	TGTGCCAGCAGCTTAGCCTTGGGCCTGGGACAGGGGGCCTACGAGCAGTACTTC	CASSLALGLGQGAYEQYF
TRBV19	-	-	TRBJ1-1	TGTGCCACCCTTAAAGGGGTGAACACTGAAGCTTTCTTT	CATLKGVNTEAFF
TRBV12-5	-	many	TRBJ1-5	TGTGCTAGTGGTCAGGGTGGCAATCAGCCCCAGCATTTT	CASGQGGNQPQHF
TRBV20-1	TRBD1	few	TRBJ1-5	TGCAGTGCTAGATTGGAACAGGGGGCCTATCAGCCCCAGCATTTT	CSARLEQGAYQPQHF
TRBV11-3	TRBD2	many	TRBJ2-7	TGTGCCAGCAGCCTGGGGGAGGGGATCACCTACGAGCAGTACTTC	CASSLGEGITYEQYF
TRBV7-2	-	many	TRBJ1-2	TGTGCCAGCAGCTCACCCACAGGGATTCATGGCTACACCTTC	CASSSPTGIHGYTF
TRBV5-6	-	many	TRBJ1-5	TGTGCCAGCAGCACCAGACTAGATCAGCCCCAGCATTTT	CASSTRLDQPQHF
TRBV28	-	-	TRBJ2-2	TGTGCCAGCAGCCGGCAGGGCTACACCGGGGAGCCGGTTTTT	CASSRQGYTGEPVF
TRBV7-6	TRBD2	-	TRBJ2-2	TGTGCCAGCAGCCGCTTACTAGCGGGGGGAGTGGACACCGGGGAGCTGTTTTTT	CASSRLLAGGVDTGELFF
TRBV6-2/TRBV6-3	-	few	TRBJ2-5	TGTGCCAGCAGACCTGGGCTAGCGTGGGAGACCCAGTACTTC	CASRPGLAWETQYF
TRBV12-3/TRBV12-4	-	many	TRBJ1-5	TGTGCCAGCAGTTTAGTCAGCTATTTTAGGGGGAATCAGCCCCAGCATTTT	CASSLVSYFRGNQPQHF